These 14 T cell receptor beta chains share one sample of origin, sequenced in a study of T-cell reconstitution after alpha-beta-depleted transplantation in children. TCRbeta library construction was performed incorporating unique molecular identifiers. TCRdb used MiXCR to reprocess the PCR reads, holding one entry per CDR3 protein. The table shows around 210,000 distinct CDR3 sequences, with approximately 7% occurring only once. The source material was PBMCs, sampled before TCRalphabeta/CD19-depleted stem cell transplant. The origin of the receptors is a boy between 2 and 15 years old with acute lymphoblastic leukemia, due to receive a stem cell transplant.

The sample holds many counts of this clonotype. The chain couples TRBV5-1 to TRBJ1-1, with D possibly TRBD1 on 5 matching bases. The CDR3 extends over 14 amino acids. The V end lost 0 bases, the J end lost 8 bases, and 14 bases lay between the germline ends. Germline V gene lookup returns CDR1 SGHRS and CDR2 YFSETQ. This chain's CDR3 is CASSLDPTGVEAFF. In DNA, the CDR3 is TGCGCCAGCAGCTTGGACCCCACGGGGGTAGAAGCTTTCTTT. Variable domain in full (rest from reference TRBV5-1 and TRBJ1-1): KAGVTQTPRYLIKTRGQQVTLSCSPISGHRSVSWYQQTPGQGLQFLFEYFSETQRNKGNFPGRFSGRQFSNSRSEMNVSTLELGDSALYLCASSLDPTGVEAFFGQGTRLTVV.

This clonotype was counted ten times or more. The chain is built from TRBV12-3 or TRBV12-4 and TRBJ2-7, with 8 positions matching TRBD1. J gave up 2 bases and V 4 bases, and 7 bases lay outside the gene matches. CDR3 length: 15 amino acids. The CDR3 here is CASSSTGTGAYEQYF. CDR3 DNA sequence: TGTGCCAGCAGTTCAACCGGGACAGGAGCCTACGAGCAGTACTTC.

The V call is TRBV18, the J call TRBJ2-3; 8 positions match TRBD2. The CDR3 is made up of 15 amino acids. With 8 bases clipped from V and 2 bases from J, the junction kept 9 bases outside the gene matches. CDR1 and CDR2 from the germline V gene are KGHSH and LQKENI. As DNA, the CDR3 is TGTGCCAGCACCGAACCGGGACTAGACACAGATACGCAGTATTTT. Translating it yields CASTEPGLDTDTQYF.

This chain uses TRBV2 with TRBJ2-1; TRBD2 agrees at 7 bases. The germline V gene has CDR1 SNHLY and CDR2 FYNNEI. V shed 8 bases and J 7 bases; nucleotides not matched to a gene: 5. There are 12 residues in the CDR3. The CDR3 nucleotides read TGTGCCAGCGAGCGGGATTGGAATGAGCAGTTCTTC. Residues: CASERDWNEQFF.

This clonotype was counted a few times. The chain joins TRBV27 to TRBJ1-1; possibly TRBD1 for D (5 bases). The germline V gene has CDR1 MNHEY and CDR2 SMNVEV (reference sequence). The CDR3 runs 14 residues. Trimming took 5 bases from V and 2 from J, leaving 12 bases between them. The CDR3 nucleotides are TGTGCCAGCAGTGCCCTAGGGGACAACACTGAAGCTTTCTTT. Residues: CASSALGDNTEAFF.

This clonotype came up many times. This chain connects TRBV7-2 to TRBJ2-7; 10 bases line up with TRBD1. V was clipped by 3 bases and J by 4 bases; unmatched bases: 6. The CDR3 spans 15 residues. Germline V CDR1 and CDR2: SGHTA, FQGNSA. CDR3 region: CASSLAGTGEYEQYF. CDR3 coding DNA: TGTGCCAGCAGCTTGGCCGGGACAGGGGAATACGAGCAGTACTTC.

The chain is built from TRBV7-8 and TRBJ1-3, with 7 bases identical to TRBD1. Trimming took 1 base from V and 0 from J; bases not matched to a gene: 3. The germline V gene has CDR1 SGHVS and CDR2 FQNEAQ. The CDR3 consists of 16 residues. The CDR3 nucleotides read TGTGCCAGCAGCTTAGGACAGGGTGTCTCTGGAAACACCATATATTTT. It yields the protein CASSLGQGVSGNTIYF.

In its sample, this clonotype was seen a few times. The CDR3 region is CASSYYSGNYEQYF. The CDR3 nucleotides read TGTGCCAGCAGCTACTATAGCGGAAACTACGAGCAGTACTTC. The chain employs TRBV7-2 and TRBJ2-7; weak D call: TRBD2 (6 bases). The CDR3 is 14 amino acids. V lost 4 bases, J lost 3 bases, and 13 bases lay in between. Germline V gene data show CDR1 as SGHTA and CDR2 as FQGNSA.

This clonotype was seen many times. V usage is TRBV5-1 and J usage is TRBJ2-3; D possibly corresponds to TRBD2 (6 bases). V lost 1 base, J lost 4 bases, and 16 bases lay in between. There are 16 residues in the CDR3. Per germline, CDR1 SGHRS and CDR2 YFSETQ. The CDR3 loop reads CASSLLSRREPDTQYF. CDR3 DNA sequence: TGCGCCAGCAGCTTGTTGTCTAGGCGGGAACCAGATACGCAGTATTTT.

The rearrangement uses TRBV7-6 and TRBJ1-3; D is uncertain. Trimming left V 0 bases short and J 7 bases short, with 13 bases between. The CDR3 covers 15 residues. Germline V CDR1 and CDR2: SGHVS, FNYEAQ. The CDR3 here is CASSLASAGGNTIYF. CDR3 coding DNA: TGTGCCAGCAGCTTAGCATCGGCAGGAGGGAACACCATATATTTT. Full variable domain (outside the CDR3, taken from reference TRBV7-6 and TRBJ1-3): GAGVSQSPRYKVTKRGQDVALRCDPISGHVSLYWYRQALGQGPEFLTYFNYEAQQDKSGLPNDRFSAERPEGSISTLTIQRTEQRDSAMYRCASSLASAGGNTIYFGEGSWLTVV.

This clonotype was detected a few times. The chain employs TRBV20-1 and TRBJ1-2, with D perhaps TRBD1 (5 bases). V dropped 4 bases and J dropped 7 bases, with 10 bases sitting between them. Germline loops: CDR1 DFQATT, CDR2 SNEGSKA (reference sequence). The CDR3 is made up of 11 amino acids. The CDR3 nucleotides are TGCAGTGCTACTCAGGGCGGTGGCTACACCTTC. Protein sequence: CSATQGGGYTF.

This clonotype was counted at least ten times. The rearrangement uses TRBV7-9 and TRBJ2-7; 7 bases match TRBD2. Germline V CDR1 and CDR2: SEHNR, FQNEAQ (reference sequence). CDR3 length equals 15 residues. With V trimmed by 5 bases and J by 3 bases, 10 bases remained unmatched. The CDR3 loop reads CASSPVGLADYEQYF. CDR3 DNA sequence: TGTGCCAGCAGCCCCGTCGGCCTAGCGGACTACGAGCAGTACTTC. Full variable domain (outside the CDR3, taken from reference TRBV7-9 and TRBJ2-7): DTGVSQNPRHKITKRGQNVTFRCDPISEHNRLYWYRQTLGQGPEFLTYFQNEAQLEKSRLLSDRFSAERPKGSFSTLEIQRTEQGDSAMYLCASSPVGLADYEQYFGPGTRLTVT.

The genes are TRBV14 and TRBJ1-2; D may be TRBD1 (5 bases). There are 12 residues in the CDR3. CDR1 and CDR2 from the germline V gene are SGHDN and FVKESK. The V end lost 4 bases, the J end lost 7 bases, and 10 bases lay between the germline ends. The CDR3 DNA sequence: TGTGCCAGCAGCCGATCCAGGGTTGGCTACACCTTC. Its protein product is CASSRSRVGYTF. Using reference TRBV14 and TRBJ1-2 for the parts outside the CDR3, the full variable domain is EAGVTQFPSHSVIEKGQTVTLRCDPISGHDNLYWYRRVMGKEIKFLLHFVKESKQDESGMPNNRFLAERTGGTYSTLKVQPAELEDSGVYFCASSRSRVGYTFGSGTRLTVV.

This clonotype has more than one count but fewer than ten. The chain combines TRBV11-2 with TRBJ2-5; the D gene is possibly TRBD1 (5 bases). Looked up from germline, CDR1 is SGHAT and CDR2 is FQNNGV. Trimming shortened V by 5 bases and J by 5 bases, and 15 bases separated the two germline ends. The CDR3 covers 14 residues. The CDR3 loop reads CASSPVVGLETQYF. CDR3 coding DNA: TGTGCCAGCAGCCCGGTAGTGGGGCTGGAGACCCAGTACTTC.